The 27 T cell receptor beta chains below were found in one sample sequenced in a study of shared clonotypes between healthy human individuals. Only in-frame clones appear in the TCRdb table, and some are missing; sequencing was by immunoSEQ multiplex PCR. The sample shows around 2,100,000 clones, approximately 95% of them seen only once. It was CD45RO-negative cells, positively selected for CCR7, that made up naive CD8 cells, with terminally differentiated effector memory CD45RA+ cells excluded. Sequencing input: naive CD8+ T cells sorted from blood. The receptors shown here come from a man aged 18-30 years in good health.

The CDR3 reads CSVEGIMGHYYGYTF. The CDR3 bases are TGCAGCGTTGAAGGAATAATGGGACACTACTATGGCTACACCTTC. The chain couples TRBV29-1 to TRBJ1-2, with TRBD1 as a possible D gene (6 bases). The CDR3 contains 15 residues. V gave up 1 base and J gave up 3 bases, with 15 bases separating them. Germline V gene sequence: CDR1 SQVTM, CDR2 ANQGSEA.

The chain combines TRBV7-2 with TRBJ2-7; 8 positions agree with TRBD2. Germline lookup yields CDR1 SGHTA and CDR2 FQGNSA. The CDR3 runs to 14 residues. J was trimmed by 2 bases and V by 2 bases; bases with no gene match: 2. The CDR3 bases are TGTGCCAGCAGCTTACTCGGGGGGGCCTACGAGCAGTACTTC. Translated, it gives CASSLLGGAYEQYF.

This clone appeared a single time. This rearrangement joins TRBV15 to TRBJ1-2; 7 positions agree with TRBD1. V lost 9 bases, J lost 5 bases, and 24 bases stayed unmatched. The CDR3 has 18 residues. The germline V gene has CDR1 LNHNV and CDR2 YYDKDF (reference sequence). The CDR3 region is CATSQQGTRSPSGYGYTF. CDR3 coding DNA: TGTGCCACGAGCCAACAGGGGACTCGTAGTCCCTCTGGATATGGCTACACCTTC.

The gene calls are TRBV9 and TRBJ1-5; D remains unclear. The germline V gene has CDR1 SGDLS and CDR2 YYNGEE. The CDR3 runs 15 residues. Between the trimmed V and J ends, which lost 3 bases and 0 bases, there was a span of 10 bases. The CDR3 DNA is TGTGCCAGCAGCGCCGCCGGAGGTAGCAATCAGCCCCAGCATTTT. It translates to CASSAAGGSNQPQHF.

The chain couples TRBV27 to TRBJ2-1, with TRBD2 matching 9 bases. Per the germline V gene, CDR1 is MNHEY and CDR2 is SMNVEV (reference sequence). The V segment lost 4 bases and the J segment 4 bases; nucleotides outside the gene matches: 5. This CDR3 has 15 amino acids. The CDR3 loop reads CASSSWAGGYNEQFF. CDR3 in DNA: TGTGCCAGCAGTTCCTGGGCGGGAGGGTACAATGAGCAGTTCTTC.

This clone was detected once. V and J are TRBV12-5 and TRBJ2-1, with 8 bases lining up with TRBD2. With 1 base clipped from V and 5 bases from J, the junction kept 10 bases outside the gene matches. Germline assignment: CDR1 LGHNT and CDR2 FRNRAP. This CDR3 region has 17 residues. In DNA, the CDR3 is TGTGCTAGTGGTTTGGAGGCGGGAGGAGTCCAAAACAATGAGCAGTTCTTC. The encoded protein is CASGLEAGGVQNNEQFF.

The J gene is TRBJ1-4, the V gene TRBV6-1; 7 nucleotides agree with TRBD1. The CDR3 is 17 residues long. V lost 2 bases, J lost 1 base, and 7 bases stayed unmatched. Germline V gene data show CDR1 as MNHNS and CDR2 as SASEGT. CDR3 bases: TGTGCCAGCAGTGAAACGGCAGGGGGGATAACTAATGAAAAACTGTTTTTT. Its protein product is CASSETAGGITNEKLFF.

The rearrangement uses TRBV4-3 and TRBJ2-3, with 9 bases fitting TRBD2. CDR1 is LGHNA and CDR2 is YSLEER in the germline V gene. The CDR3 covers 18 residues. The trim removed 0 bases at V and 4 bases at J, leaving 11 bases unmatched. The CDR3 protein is CASSQDVRREGMADTQYF. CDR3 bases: TGCGCCAGCAGCCAAGATGTTAGGCGGGAGGGGATGGCAGATACGCAGTATTTT.

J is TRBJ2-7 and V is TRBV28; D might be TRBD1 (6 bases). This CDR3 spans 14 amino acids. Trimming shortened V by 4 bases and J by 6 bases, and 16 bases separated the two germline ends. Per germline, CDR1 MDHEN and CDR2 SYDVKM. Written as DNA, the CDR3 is TGTGCCAGCAGTTCCACAGGGTATGGGAGCGAGCAGTACTTC. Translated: CASSSTGYGSEQYF.

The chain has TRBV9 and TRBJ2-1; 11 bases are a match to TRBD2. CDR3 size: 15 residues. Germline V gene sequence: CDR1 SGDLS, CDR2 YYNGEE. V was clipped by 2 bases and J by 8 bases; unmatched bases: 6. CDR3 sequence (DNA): TGTGCCAGCAGCGTCGAGCTAGCGGGGGGCCATGAGCAGTTCTTC. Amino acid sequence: CASSVELAGGHEQFF.

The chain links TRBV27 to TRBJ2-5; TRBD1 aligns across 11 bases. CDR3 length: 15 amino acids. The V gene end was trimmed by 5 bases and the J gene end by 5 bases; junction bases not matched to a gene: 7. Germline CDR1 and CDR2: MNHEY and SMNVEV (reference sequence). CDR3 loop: CASSIGQGAGETQYF. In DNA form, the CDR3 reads TGTGCCAGCAGTATAGGACAGGGGGCTGGGGAGACCCAGTACTTC.

The CDR3 loop is CASSSLLVGFEGQGIYEQYF. The DNA of the CDR3 is TGTGCCAGCAGCTCCTTGCTCGTGGGGTTCGAAGGACAGGGGATCTACGAGCAGTACTTC. The rearrangement joins TRBV7-8 to TRBJ2-7; 9 nucleotides match TRBD1. CDR3 length: 20 residues. The germline V gene has CDR1 SGHVS and CDR2 FQNEAQ. Trimming cost V 4 bases and J 3 bases; bases outside gene matches: 22.

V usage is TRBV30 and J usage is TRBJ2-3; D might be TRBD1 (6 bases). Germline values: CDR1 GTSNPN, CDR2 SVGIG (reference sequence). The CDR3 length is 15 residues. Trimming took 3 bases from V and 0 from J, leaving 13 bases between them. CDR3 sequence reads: CAWSGYRESTDTQYF. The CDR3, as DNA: TGTGCCTGGAGCGGATACAGGGAGAGCACAGATACGCAGTATTTT. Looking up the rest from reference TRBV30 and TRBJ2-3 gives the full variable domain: SQTIHQWPATLVQPVGSPLSLECTVEGTSNPNLYWYRQAAGRGLQLLFYSVGIGQISSEVPQNLSASRPQDRQFILSSKKLLLSDSGFYLCAWSGYRESTDTQYFGPGTRLTVL.

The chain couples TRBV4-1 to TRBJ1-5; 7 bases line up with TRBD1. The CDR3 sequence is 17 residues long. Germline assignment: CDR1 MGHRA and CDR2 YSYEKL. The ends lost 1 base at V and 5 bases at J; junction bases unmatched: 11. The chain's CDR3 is CASSQVGGSGGDQPQHF. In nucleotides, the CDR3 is TGCGCCAGCAGCCAAGTAGGTGGGTCAGGGGGGGATCAGCCCCAGCATTTT.

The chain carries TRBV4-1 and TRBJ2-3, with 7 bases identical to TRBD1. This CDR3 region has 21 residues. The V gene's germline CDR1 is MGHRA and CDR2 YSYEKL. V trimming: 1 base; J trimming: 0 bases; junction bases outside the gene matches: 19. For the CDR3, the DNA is TGCGCCAGCAGCCAAGGTCCGACAGGGTCCTACCTTGTCAGAAGCACAGATACGCAGTATTTT. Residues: CASSQGPTGSYLVRSTDTQYF.

The CDR3 loop reads CASSLSGPDTEAFF. The CDR3 region has the DNA TGTGCCAGCAGCCTCTCCGGCCCGGACACTGAAGCTTTCTTT. This rearrangement joins TRBV11-2 to TRBJ1-1; no clear D. Trimming left V 5 bases short and J 3 bases short, with 13 bases between. Germline CDR1 SGHAT, CDR2 FQNNGV. The CDR3 sequence is 14 residues long.

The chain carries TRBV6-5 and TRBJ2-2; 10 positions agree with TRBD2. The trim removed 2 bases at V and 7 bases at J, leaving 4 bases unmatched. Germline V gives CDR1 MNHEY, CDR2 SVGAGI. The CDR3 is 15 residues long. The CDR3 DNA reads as TGTGCCAGCAGTTACATGACTAGCGGGCACGGGGAGCTGTTTTTT. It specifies CASSYMTSGHGELFF.

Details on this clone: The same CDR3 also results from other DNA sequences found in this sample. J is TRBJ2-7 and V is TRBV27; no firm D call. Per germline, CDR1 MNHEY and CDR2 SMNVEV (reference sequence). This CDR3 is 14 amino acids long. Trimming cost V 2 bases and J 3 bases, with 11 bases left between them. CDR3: CASSLGGVGYEQYF. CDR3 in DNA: TGTGCCAGCAGTTTAGGCGGAGTTGGCTACGAGCAGTACTTC.

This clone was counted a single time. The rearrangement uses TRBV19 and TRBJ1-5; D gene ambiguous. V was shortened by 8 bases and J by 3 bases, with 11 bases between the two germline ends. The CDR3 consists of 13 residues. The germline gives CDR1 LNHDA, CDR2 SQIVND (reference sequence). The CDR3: CASEPENNQPQHF. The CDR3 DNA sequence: TGTGCCAGTGAGCCGGAGAACAATCAGCCCCAGCATTTT.

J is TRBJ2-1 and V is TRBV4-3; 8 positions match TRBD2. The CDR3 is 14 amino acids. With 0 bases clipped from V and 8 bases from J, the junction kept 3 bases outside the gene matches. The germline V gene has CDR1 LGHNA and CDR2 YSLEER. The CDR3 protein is CASSQELAADEQFF. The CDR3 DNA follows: TGCGCCAGCAGCCAAGAACTAGCGGCGGATGAGCAGTTCTTC.

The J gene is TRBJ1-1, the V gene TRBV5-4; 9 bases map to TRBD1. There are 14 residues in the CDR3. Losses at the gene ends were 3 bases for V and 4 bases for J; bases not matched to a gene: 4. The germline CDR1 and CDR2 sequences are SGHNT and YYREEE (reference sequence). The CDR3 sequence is CASSSPTGGTEAFF. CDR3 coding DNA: TGTGCCAGCAGCTCCCCGACAGGGGGCACTGAAGCTTTCTTT.

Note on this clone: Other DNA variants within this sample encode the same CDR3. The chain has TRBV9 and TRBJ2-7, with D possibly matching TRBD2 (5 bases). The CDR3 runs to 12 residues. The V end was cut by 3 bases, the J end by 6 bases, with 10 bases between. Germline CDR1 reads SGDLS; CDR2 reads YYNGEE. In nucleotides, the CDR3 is TGTGCCAGCAGCGGAACCAGCGGCGAGCAGTACTTC. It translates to CASSGTSGEQYF.

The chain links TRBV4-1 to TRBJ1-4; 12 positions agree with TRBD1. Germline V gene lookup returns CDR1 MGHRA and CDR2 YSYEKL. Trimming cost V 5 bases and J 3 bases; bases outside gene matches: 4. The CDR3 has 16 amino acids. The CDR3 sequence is CASSTGQGAANEKLFF. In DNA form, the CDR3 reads TGCGCCAGCAGCACGGGACAGGGGGCTGCTAATGAAAAACTGTTTTTT.

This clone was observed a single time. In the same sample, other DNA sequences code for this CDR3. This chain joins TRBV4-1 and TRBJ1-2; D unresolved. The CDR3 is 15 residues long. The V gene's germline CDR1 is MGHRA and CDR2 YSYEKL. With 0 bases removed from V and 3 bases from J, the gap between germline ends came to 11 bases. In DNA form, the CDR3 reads TGCGCCAGCAGCCAAGATCCCGGGTTGGACTATGGCTACACCTTC. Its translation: CASSQDPGLDYGYTF.

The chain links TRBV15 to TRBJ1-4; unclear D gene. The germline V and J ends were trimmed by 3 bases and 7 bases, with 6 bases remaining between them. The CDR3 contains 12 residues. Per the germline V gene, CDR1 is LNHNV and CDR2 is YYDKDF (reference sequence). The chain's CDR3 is CATSRTSEKLFF. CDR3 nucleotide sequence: TGTGCCACCAGCAGGACCAGTGAAAAACTGTTTTTT.

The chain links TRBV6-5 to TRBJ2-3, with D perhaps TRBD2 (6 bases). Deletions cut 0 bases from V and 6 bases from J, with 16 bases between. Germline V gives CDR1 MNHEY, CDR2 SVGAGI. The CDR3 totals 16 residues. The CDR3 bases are TGTGCCAGCAGTTACTCGGGCAGGGAGGTTCAGGATACGCAGTATTTT. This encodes CASSYSGREVQDTQYF.

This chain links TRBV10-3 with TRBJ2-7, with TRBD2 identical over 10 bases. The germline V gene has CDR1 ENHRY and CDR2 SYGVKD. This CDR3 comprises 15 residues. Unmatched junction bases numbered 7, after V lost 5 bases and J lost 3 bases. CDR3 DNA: TGTGCCATCAGTTCCGGGACTAGCGAGGACTACGAGCAGTACTTC. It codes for CAISSGTSEDYEQYF.